These 13 T cell receptor beta chains came from one sample sequenced in a study of T-cell reconstitution after alpha-beta-depleted transplantation in children. Preparation of the TCRbeta library involved a method that used unique molecular identifiers. MiXCR was run by TCRdb on the PCR reads, yielding one entry per CDR3 protein. Of some 600,000 distinct CDR3 sequences detected, approximately 16% appear once; the ten largest clones hold about 1.1%. The specimen was PBMCs from the stem cell graft donor, collected from the stem cell graft. The origin of the receptors is a human donor who donated a stem cell graft to a child with acute myeloid leukemia.

This clonotype was found many times. This rearrangement joins TRBV7-9 to TRBJ2-1; D may be TRBD1 (6 bases). V was shortened by 2 bases and J by 8 bases, with 10 bases between the two germline ends. Germline-derived CDR1 and CDR2 are SEHNR and FQNEAQ (reference sequence). The CDR3 has 13 amino acids. The CDR3 here is CASSLSAGDEQFF. CDR3 nucleotide sequence: TGTGCCAGCAGCTTAAGCGCAGGGGATGAGCAGTTCTTC.

The chain links TRBV6-1 to TRBJ2-1, with 9 bases identical to TRBD1. The CDR3 sequence is 16 residues long. J was trimmed by 6 bases and V by 1 base; bases with no gene match: 7. In germline, CDR1 is MNHNS, CDR2 SASEGT. The CDR3 nucleotides are TGTGCCAGCAGTGAAGATGGGACAGGGTGGCTCAATGAGCAGTTCTTC. Amino acids: CASSEDGTGWLNEQFF.

This chain uses TRBV7-3 with TRBJ1-1; D is possibly TRBD1 (5 bases). The V end lost 5 bases, the J end lost 4 bases, and 11 bases lay between the germline ends. Germline V CDR1 and CDR2: SGHTA, FQGTGA. The CDR3 contains 13 residues. CDR3 coding DNA: TGTGCCAGCAGCGGAGGGGAGGGCACTGAAGCTTTCTTT. It codes for CASSGGEGTEAFF. The whole variable domain, filled in from reference TRBV7-3 and TRBJ1-1, reads GAGVSQTPSNKVTEKGKYVELRCDPISGHTALYWYRQSLGQGPEFLIYFQGTGAADDSGLPNDRFFAVRPEGSVSTLKIQRTERGDSAVYLCASSGGEGTEAFFGQGTRLTVV.

This clonotype was counted ten times or more. This chain uses TRBV20-1 with TRBJ2-5; TRBD1 matches 7 bases. Germline V gene sequence: CDR1 DFQATT, CDR2 SNEGSKA (reference sequence). The CDR3 totals 16 residues. V gave up 0 bases and J gave up 1 base; unmatched junction bases: 8. The CDR3 region is CSARDIRQGGQETQYF. CDR3 nucleotides: TGCAGTGCTAGAGATATTCGACAGGGTGGCCAAGAGACCCAGTACTTC.

This rearrangement joins TRBV4-3 to TRBJ1-3, with D unclear. V was cut by 0 bases and J by 0 bases, with 9 bases left in between. The CDR3 covers 16 residues. Germline-derived CDR1 and CDR2 are LGHNA and YSLEER. The CDR3 reads CASSQDKLSSGNTIYF. In DNA form, the CDR3 reads TGCGCCAGCAGCCAAGATAAGCTGAGCTCTGGAAACACCATATATTTT.

This clonotype was seen a handful of times. The chain carries TRBV7-2 and TRBJ2-1; TRBD1 aligns across 7 bases. The CDR3 contains 15 residues. The J segment lost 2 bases and the V segment lost 3 bases, leaving 4 bases of the junction unmatched. The germline V gene encodes CDR1 SGHTA and CDR2 FQGNSA. CDR3 region: CASSFSGTAYNEQFF. For the CDR3, the DNA is TGTGCCAGCAGCTTTTCTGGGACAGCCTACAATGAGCAGTTCTTC.

This chain joins TRBV7-2 and TRBJ1-3; the D gene is possibly TRBD1 (5 bases). The V and J ends lost 0 bases and 4 bases respectively, with 16 bases between them. CDR3 length: 17 amino acids. The V gene's germline CDR1 is SGHTA and CDR2 FQGNSA. The CDR3 nucleotides are TGTGCCAGCAGCTTAGCCCCGCGGGACCCTAAGGGAAACACCATATATTTT. Translated, it gives CASSLAPRDPKGNTIYF.

This clonotype was detected many times. V and J are TRBV20-1 and TRBJ1-1; no firm D call. V lost 6 bases, J lost 4 bases, and 24 bases lay in between. The CDR3 length is 16 residues. Germline-derived CDR1 and CDR2 are DFQATT and SNEGSKA (reference sequence). This CDR3 reads CSATPFSEGSGTEAFF. CDR3 sequence (DNA): TGCAGTGCCACGCCCTTTTCGGAAGGGAGCGGCACTGAAGCTTTCTTT.

This clonotype was seen only a few times. CDR3: CASSYSGGDNEQFF. The CDR3 DNA is TGTGCCAGCAGTTATAGCGGGGGGGACAATGAGCAGTTCTTC. The chain has TRBV12-3 or TRBV12-4 and TRBJ2-1; 11 positions agree with TRBD2. This CDR3 has 14 residues. The V gene end was trimmed by 4 bases and the J gene end by 5 bases; junction bases not matched to a gene: 1.

This clonotype was counted at least ten times. This chain joins TRBV20-1 and TRBJ2-7, with 8 positions matching TRBD1. Germline CDR1 is DFQATT and CDR2 is SNEGSKA (reference sequence). The CDR3 is made up of 15 amino acids. V gave up 5 bases and J gave up 3 bases; unmatched junction bases: 12. The CDR3 is CSAVRTGNFIYEQYF. The CDR3 DNA reads as TGCAGTGCTGTCCGGACAGGGAATTTTATCTACGAGCAGTACTTC.

This clonotype has at least ten counts. The chain has TRBV20-1 and TRBJ1-1; no clear D gene. The CDR3 spans 13 residues. V was pared by 2 bases and J by 4 bases, with 11 bases between. CDR1 and CDR2 (germline): DFQATT, SNEGSKA (reference sequence). CDR3 in amino acids: CSARLSLLTEAFF. As DNA, the CDR3 is TGCAGTGCTAGACTGTCCCTACTCACTGAAGCTTTCTTT.

The chain links TRBV13 to TRBJ2-6, with 11 nucleotides matching TRBD2. This CDR3 region has 18 residues. Germline CDR1 is PRHDT and CDR2 is FYEKMQ (reference sequence). The ends lost 3 bases at V and 1 base at J; junction bases unmatched: 5. For the CDR3, the DNA is TGTGCCAGCAGCTTCAGACTAGCGGGGTTTTCTGGGGCCAACGTCCTGACTTTC. It is translated as CASSFRLAGFSGANVLTF.

This clonotype occurred a few times. J is TRBJ1-6 and V is TRBV4-2; D is unresolved. Trimming cost V 0 bases and J 0 bases, with 9 bases left between them. This CDR3 comprises 17 residues. Germline V gene sequence: CDR1 LGHNA, CDR2 YNFKEQ. The CDR3, as DNA: TGTGCCAGCAGCCAAGATAGAGCGAGCTCCTATAATTCACCCCTCCACTTT. This encodes CASSQDRASSYNSPLHF.